This T cell receptor beta chain was recorded in a study of type 1 regulatory T cells. Study at large: This in vitro CD4 product, T-allo10, is enriched for Tr1 cells and alloantigen-specific.

TCRdb reanalysed the reads using MiXCR and keeps one entry per CDR3 protein. The sample consists of some 21,000 distinct CDR3 sequences, about 45% of them appearing once. This clonotype came up a few times. Its antigen is not known. The clonotype originates from a human donor in good health. The source material was cultured T cells, either the whole culture or a sorted T cell fraction (not recorded which).

CDR3 in amino acids: CAWSLLTNYGYTF. CDR3 nucleotide sequence: TGTGCCTGGAGTTTACTAACTAACTATGGCTACACCTTC. The V gene is TRBV30, the J gene TRBJ1-2, with D hard to call. The CDR3 runs 13 residues. The ends were cut back, 2 bases at V and 0 bases at J, with 7 bases in the middle. In germline, CDR1 is GTSNPN, CDR2 SVGIG (reference sequence).